A single sample gave rise to the 13 T cell receptor beta chains below, sequenced in a study of blood T cell repertoires in COVID-19. The data were produced by immunoSEQ multiplex PCR, yet TCRdb's version contains in-frame clones alone and is incomplete. This sample has 200,000 to 300,000 clones, with 88% found just once. Input material: peripheral blood. The receptors shown here come from a man between 60 and 70 years old who had recovered from COVID-19.

This chain connects TRBV2 to TRBJ1-6, with D maybe TRBD1 (6 bases). Trimming shortened V by 5 bases and J by 2 bases, and 13 bases separated the two germline ends. CDR1 and CDR2 from the germline V gene are SNHLY and FYNNEI. CDR3 length: 16 amino acids. CDR3 in DNA: TGTGCCAGCAGTCCCAGGGGTAACACCTATAATTCACCCCTCCACTTT. It encodes CASSPRGNTYNSPLHF.

The gene calls are TRBV24-1 and TRBJ2-1, with 11 bases lining up with TRBD1. CDR1 KGHDR and CDR2 SFDVKD come from the germline V gene. The J segment lost 7 bases and the V segment lost 2 bases, leaving 9 bases of the junction unmatched. The CDR3 is made up of 17 amino acids. The CDR3 DNA follows: TGTGCCACCAGTGATTCAATGGACAGGGGGCATAAAAATGAGCAGTTCTTC. Protein product: CATSDSMDRGHKNEQFF.

This chain joins TRBV2 and TRBJ1-5; TRBD1 aligns across 10 bases. Germline CDR1 is SNHLY and CDR2 is FYNNEI. The CDR3 contains 13 residues. V was pared by 7 bases and J by 7 bases, with 4 bases of the junction left unmatched. CDR3 nucleotides: TGTGCCAGCACCAGGACAGGGGGGCAGCCCCAGCATTTT. This translates into CASTRTGGQPQHF.

The rearrangement uses TRBV9 and TRBJ1-2; TRBD1 is a possible D gene (6 bases). V lost 3 bases and J 0 bases, leaving 15 bases between the germline ends. Germline assignment: CDR1 SGDLS and CDR2 YYNGEE. The CDR3 totals 16 residues. CDR3 protein: CASSGKGDLANYGYTF. For the CDR3, the DNA is TGTGCCAGCAGCGGAAAGGGGGACCTAGCTAACTATGGCTACACCTTC.

V is TRBV6-1 and J is TRBJ1-5; D gene unclear. Germline V gene sequence: CDR1 MNHNS, CDR2 SASEGT. The CDR3 is 16 residues long. Trimming removed 3 bases from V and 0 bases from J, with 12 bases in between. The CDR3 region has the DNA TGTGCCAGCAGTGACATCCCAGCGTATAGCAATCAGCCCCAGCATTTT. Encoded protein: CASSDIPAYSNQPQHF.

The chain links TRBV11-2 to TRBJ1-1, with 10 bases lining up with TRBD1. V lost 1 base to trimming and J lost 5 bases; unmatched junction nucleotides: 7. CDR3 length: 16 residues. CDR1 and CDR2 (germline): SGHAT, FQNNGV. The CDR3 coding sequence is TGTGCCAGCAGCTTAGGACAGGGGGCTGTAGAGACTGAAGCTTTCTTT. It is translated as CASSLGQGAVETEAFF. The full variable domain, its missing parts supplied by reference TRBV11-2 and TRBJ1-1, is EAGVAQSPRYKIIEKRQSVAFWCNPISGHATLYWYQQILGQGPKLLIQFQNNGVVDDSQLPKDRFSAERLKGVDSTLKIQPAKLEDSAVYLCASSLGQGAVETEAFFGQGTRLTVV.

The genes are TRBV30 and TRBJ2-5; 9 nucleotides line up with TRBD1. This CDR3 has 17 residues. J was trimmed by 2 bases and V by 2 bases; bases with no gene match: 12. Germline V gene sequence: CDR1 GTSNPN, CDR2 SVGIG (reference sequence). The DNA of the CDR3 is TGTGCCTGGAGTCCTCCGGGACAGGGAATGTGGCAAGAGACCCAGTACTTC. Its protein product is CAWSPPGQGMWQETQYF.

The chain carries TRBV12-3 or TRBV12-4 and TRBJ2-5; D might be TRBD2 (7 bases). The CDR3 runs to 13 residues. V shed 6 bases and J shed 4 bases, with 12 bases lying between them. The CDR3: CASSLADRETQYF. The CDR3 coding sequence is TGTGCCAGCAGCCTAGCGGACAGAGAGACCCAGTACTTC.

The V call is TRBV27, the J call TRBJ1-6; D not resolved. Between the trimmed V and J ends, which lost 3 bases and 10 bases, there was a span of 16 bases. The CDR3 is 15 residues long. The germline CDR1 and CDR2 sequences are MNHEY and SMNVEV (reference sequence). The CDR3 protein is CASSLGGLGGSPLHF. In nucleotides, the CDR3 is TGTGCCAGCAGTTTGGGTGGTCTAGGTGGGTCACCCCTCCACTTT.

The genes are TRBV2 and TRBJ1-6, with 9 nucleotides matching TRBD1. CDR3 length equals 14 residues. Germline V CDR1 and CDR2: SNHLY, FYNNEI. The junction had 9 bases not matched to a gene; V was cut back by 6 bases and J by 12 bases. CDR3 DNA sequence: TGTGCCAGCAGAGCCGGGACAGGGTCTGGACCCCTCCACTTT. Amino acids: CASRAGTGSGPLHF.

The rearrangement links TRBV6-6 to TRBJ2-7, with unresolved D. Germline V gene lookup returns CDR1 MNHNY and CDR2 SVGAGI (reference sequence). The CDR3 sequence is 16 residues long. The germline V and J ends were trimmed by 5 bases and 9 bases, with 26 bases remaining between them. CDR3 nucleotides: TGTGCCAGCAGTCGATCCTTACCGGGTCTCTTCAATGGGCAGTACTTC. Protein sequence: CASSRSLPGLFNGQYF.

This clone appeared a few times. V is TRBV15 and J is TRBJ1-3, with D possibly being TRBD1 (6 bases). The CDR3 consists of 14 residues. CDR1 is LNHNV and CDR2 is YYDKDF in the germline V gene (reference sequence). The ends were cut back, 5 bases at V and 12 bases at J, with 20 bases in the middle. The CDR3 is CATSAFLQGDSIYF. The DNA of the CDR3 is TGTGCCACCAGCGCCTTCCTACAGGGTGACAGCATATATTTT.

This clone was seen a handful of times. The V and J genes are TRBV6-6 and TRBJ2-7; weak D call: TRBD1 (6 bases). Deletions cut 2 bases from V and 6 bases from J, with 17 bases between. This CDR3 is built from 15 residues. Looked up from germline, CDR1 is MNHNY and CDR2 is SVGAGI (reference sequence). The CDR3 protein is CASSYNTVGAREQYF. DNA for the CDR3: TGTGCCAGCAGTTACAATACAGTGGGGGCTCGCGAGCAGTACTTC.